Listed here are 22 T cell receptor beta chains from one sample, sequenced in a study of regulatory T cells. No cognate antigen is known for these TCRs. Study-wide points: Hydrophobic residues at CDR3 positions 6 and 7 were enriched in conventional CD4+ T cells of CD3G-deficient patients.

Primers: 52 TRBV forward and 13 TRBJ reverse. Clones were sequenced by immunoSEQ multiplex PCR, and TCRdb holds only the in-frame ones, with some missing. The data hold 25,000 or so clones, with about 88% observed a single time. Source material: conventional CD4+ T cells sorted from blood. Receptors originate from a child aged 5-17 years with CD3G deficiency.

This clone was picked up a small number of times. The rearrangement joins TRBV28 to TRBJ2-3, with D possibly being TRBD1 (6 bases). CDR1 and CDR2 (germline): MDHEN, SYDVKM. The CDR3 runs to 13 residues. Trimming cost V 8 bases and J 3 bases, with 12 bases left between them. The CDR3 coding sequence is TGTGCCAGCTCACACAGGGAGACAGATACGCAGTATTTT. This sequence encodes CASSHRETDTQYF.

This clone was detected once. The V and J genes are TRBV9 and TRBJ2-3; 12 bases are shared with TRBD2. Germline-derived CDR1 and CDR2 are SGDLS and YYNGEE. J was trimmed by 9 bases and V by 0 bases; bases with no gene match: 5. This CDR3 comprises 15 residues. CDR3: CASSVGLAGAETQYF. CDR3 nucleotide sequence: TGTGCCAGCAGCGTAGGACTAGCGGGAGCGGAAACGCAGTATTTT.

V gene TRBV7-2 combines with J gene TRBJ2-7, with 10 bases fitting TRBD2. The junction had 5 bases not matched to a gene; V was cut back by 3 bases and J by 3 bases. The CDR3 has 15 amino acids. Germline V CDR1 and CDR2: SGHTA, FQGNSA. The CDR3 coding sequence is TGTGCCAGCAGCTTCTACTCTAGCGGGAGCTACGAGCAGTACTTC. This sequence encodes CASSFYSSGSYEQYF.

The rearrangement uses TRBV20-1 and TRBJ1-2, with 7 bases fitting TRBD1. The J segment lost 10 bases and the V segment lost 5 bases, leaving 4 bases of the junction unmatched. CDR1 and CDR2 (germline): DFQATT, SNEGSKA (reference sequence). This CDR3 comprises 10 residues. CDR3 amino acids: CSAGDRAYTF. CDR3 DNA: TGCAGTGCTGGGGACAGAGCCTACACCTTC.

This clone was recorded once. The rearrangement uses TRBV19 and TRBJ2-2, with D hard to call. This CDR3 region has 15 residues. V was shortened by 3 bases and J by 0 bases, with 8 bases between the two germline ends. Germline V gene data show CDR1 as LNHDA and CDR2 as SQIVND (reference sequence). CDR3 amino acids: CASSIGFANTGELFF. The CDR3 bases are TGTGCCAGTAGTATCGGCTTCGCGAACACCGGGGAGCTGTTTTTT.

The chain couples TRBV21-1 to TRBJ1-3. TRBV21-1 is assigned pseudogene status. The CDR3 covers 14 residues. CDR3 nucleotides: TGTGCCAGCAGCCCTGAGAGCTCTGGAAACACCATATATTTT. It codes for CASSPESSGNTIYF.

The chain employs TRBV6-1 and TRBJ2-3; no firm D call. The germline gives CDR1 MNHNS, CDR2 SASEGT. CDR3 length: 14 residues. Trimming removed 2 bases at V and 5 bases at J, with 11 bases between. The CDR3 is CASSEQPSLDTQYF. The CDR3 nucleotides read TGTGCCAGCAGTGAACAGCCTAGTTTAGATACGCAGTATTTT.

This chain connects TRBV5-1 to TRBJ2-1; TRBD2 agrees at 9 bases. Germline V lookup: CDR1 SGHRS, CDR2 YFSETQ. The V gene end was trimmed by 0 bases and the J gene end by 3 bases; junction bases not matched to a gene: 4. The CDR3 spans 16 residues. The CDR3 bases are TGCGCCAGCAGCTTGGACGCGGGAGGGATCTACAATGAGCAGTTCTTC. Protein sequence: CASSLDAGGIYNEQFF.

Concerning this clone itself: At one boundary the junction diverges from the germline segment, which might be a read error. Other DNA sequences from this sample encode an identical CDR3 as well. V is TRBV7-9 and J is TRBJ1-1; 9 bases agree with TRBD1. The CDR3 consists of 15 residues. CDR1 SEHNR and CDR2 FQNEAQ come from the germline V gene (reference sequence). The CDR3 sequence is CASSAGTGPNTEAFF. CDR3 in DNA: TGTGCCAGCAGCGCCGGGACAGGGCCGAACACTGAAGCCTTCTTT. The full variable domain, its missing parts supplied by reference TRBV7-9 and TRBJ1-1, is DTGVSQNPRHKITKRGQNVTFRCDPISEHNRLYWYRQTLGQGPEFLTYFQNEAQLEKSRLLSDRFSAERPKGSFSTLEIQRTEQGDSAMYLCASSAGTGPNTEAFFGQGTRLTVV.

The genes are TRBV19 and TRBJ1-2; D ambiguous. In germline, CDR1 is LNHDA, CDR2 SQIVND (reference sequence). The CDR3 has 13 amino acids. Trimming removed 7 bases at V and 4 bases at J, with 13 bases between. In DNA, the CDR3 is TGTGCCAGTACATCCGGCAGTTCCTATGGCTACACCTTC. Amino acid sequence: CASTSGSSYGYTF. The complete variable domain, with remaining parts taken from reference TRBV19 and TRBJ1-2, reads DGGITQSPKYLFRKEGQNVTLSCEQNLNHDAMYWYRQDPGQGLRLIYYSQIVNDFQKGDIAEGYSVSREKKESFPLTVTSAQKNPTAFYLCASTSGSSYGYTFGSGTRLTVV.

The chain recombines TRBV10-3 with TRBJ2-1, with a weak D call TRBD2 (6 bases). The germline CDR1 and CDR2 sequences are ENHRY and SYGVKD. The CDR3 spans 15 residues. Trimming took off 4 bases at V and 1 base at J, with 11 bases between the two ends. CDR3 in DNA: TGTGCCATCAGTGCAGAGCGGGCTTCCTACAATGAGCAGTTCTTC. Protein product: CAISAERASYNEQFF.

The chain has TRBV28 and TRBJ2-6; 10 nucleotides agree with TRBD1. Germline CDR1 MDHEN, CDR2 SYDVKM. The J segment lost 3 bases and the V segment lost 6 bases, leaving 8 bases of the junction unmatched. The CDR3 runs 17 residues. This CDR3 reads CASSPSTGGLGANVLTF. The CDR3 region has the DNA TGTGCCAGCAGCCCTTCGACAGGGGGCCTTGGGGCCAACGTCCTGACTTTC.

The table lists this clone with a few counts. The V and J genes are TRBV11-2 and TRBJ2-3; D is ambiguous. V was pared by 6 bases and J by 0 bases, with 13 bases between. Per the germline V gene, CDR1 is SGHAT and CDR2 is FQNNGV. The CDR3 loop spans 15 amino acids. CDR3 coding DNA: TGTGCCAGCAGTGATGTTGGGTCTAGCACAGATACGCAGTATTTT. Protein product: CASSDVGSSTDTQYF.

The chain joins TRBV6-1 to TRBJ1-1; the D gene is possibly TRBD1 (5 bases). Between the trimmed V and J ends, which lost 7 bases and 3 bases, there was a span of 12 bases. Germline CDR1 reads MNHNS; CDR2 reads SASEGT. The CDR3 totals 13 residues. The CDR3, as DNA: TGTGCCAGCAAAGGACAATCGTACACTGAAGCTTTCTTT. This gives the protein CASKGQSYTEAFF.

The chain has TRBV28 and TRBJ1-1; no clear D gene. This CDR3 has 15 residues. Per the germline V gene, CDR1 is MDHEN and CDR2 is SYDVKM. V was clipped by 6 bases and J by 6 bases, with 20 bases between them. In DNA form, the CDR3 reads TGTGCCAGCAGCTTCAGCCGGAGAGGAAGCCCTGAAGCTTTCTTT. Its translation is CASSFSRRGSPEAFF.

The chain carries TRBV28 and TRBJ2-7; 8 nucleotides match TRBD2. The CDR3 is 15 amino acids. Trimming cost V 3 bases and J 3 bases; bases outside gene matches: 7. CDR1 MDHEN and CDR2 SYDVKM come from the germline V gene. CDR3 in amino acids: CASSLGRTSGYEQYF. For the CDR3, the DNA is TGTGCCAGCAGTTTGGGGAGAACTAGCGGCTACGAGCAGTACTTC.

This chain uses TRBV7-2 with TRBJ2-3; tentative D call: TRBD1 (5 bases). The germline V gene has CDR1 SGHTA and CDR2 FQGNSA. V lost 2 bases, J lost 2 bases, and 14 bases lay in between. There are 16 residues in the CDR3. The CDR3 bases are TGTGCCAGCAGCTTAAATCCAGGGAAGTACACAGATACGCAGTATTTT. It is translated as CASSLNPGKYTDTQYF.

The CDR3 coding sequence is TGTGCCAGCAGGTCGGCGGGGAGTCCGAGCTACGAGCAGTACTTC. Protein: CASRSAGSPSYEQYF. J is TRBJ2-7 and V is TRBV28; D is perhaps TRBD2 (6 bases). The length of the CDR3 is 15 residues. Trimming stripped 6 bases from V and 3 bases from J, with 18 bases between. CDR1 MDHEN and CDR2 SYDVKM come from the germline V gene.

The gene calls are TRBV25-1 and TRBJ1-2; perhaps TRBD1 as D (6 bases). The CDR3 runs 13 residues. Germline loops: CDR1 MGHDK, CDR2 SYGVNS. Trimming shortened V by 10 bases and J by 2 bases, and 14 bases separated the two germline ends. The CDR3 loop is CATSTGSNYGYTF. In DNA, the CDR3 is TGTGCCACCTCGACAGGATCCAACTATGGCTACACCTTC.

The chain joins TRBV7-9 to TRBJ1-4; D is uncertain. Germline CDR1 and CDR2: SEHNR and FQNEAQ (reference sequence). The CDR3 sequence is 15 residues long. V lost 1 base and J 4 bases, leaving 10 bases between the germline ends. CDR3 sequence: CASSLGGQRNEKLFF. The CDR3, as DNA: TGTGCCAGCAGCTTAGGAGGGCAGCGTAATGAAAAACTGTTTTTT. Variable domain in full (rest from reference TRBV7-9 and TRBJ1-4): DTGVSQNPRHKITKRGQNVTFRCDPISEHNRLYWYRQTLGQGPEFLTYFQNEAQLEKSRLLSDRFSAERPKGSFSTLEIQRTEQGDSAMYLCASSLGGQRNEKLFFGSGTQLSVL.

This clone was counted between two and nine times. The rearrangement joins TRBV28 to TRBJ1-1, with D tentatively TRBD1 (6 bases). The CDR3 consists of 15 residues. The germline V and J ends were trimmed by 6 bases and 1 base, with 15 bases remaining between them. CDR1 is MDHEN and CDR2 is SYDVKM in the germline V gene. CDR3 region: CASRLTGFGNTEAFF. The CDR3 bases are TGTGCCAGCAGGTTAACAGGGTTTGGGAACACTGAAGCTTTCTTT. Combining the CDR3 with reference TRBV28 and TRBJ1-1 gives the whole variable domain DVKVTQSSRYLVKRTGEKVFLECVQDMDHENMFWYRQDPGLGLRLIYFSYDVKMKEKGDIPEGYSVSREKKERFSLILESASTNQTSMYLCASRLTGFGNTEAFFGQGTRLTVV.

The V and J genes are TRBV28 and TRBJ2-7; D is unclear. The CDR3 covers 15 residues. V shed 3 bases and J shed 0 bases, with 12 bases lying between them. Germline V gene sequence: CDR1 MDHEN, CDR2 SYDVKM. CDR3 sequence: CASSLIKGFSYEQYF. The DNA of the CDR3 is TGTGCCAGCAGTTTGATAAAAGGTTTCTCCTACGAGCAGTACTTC.